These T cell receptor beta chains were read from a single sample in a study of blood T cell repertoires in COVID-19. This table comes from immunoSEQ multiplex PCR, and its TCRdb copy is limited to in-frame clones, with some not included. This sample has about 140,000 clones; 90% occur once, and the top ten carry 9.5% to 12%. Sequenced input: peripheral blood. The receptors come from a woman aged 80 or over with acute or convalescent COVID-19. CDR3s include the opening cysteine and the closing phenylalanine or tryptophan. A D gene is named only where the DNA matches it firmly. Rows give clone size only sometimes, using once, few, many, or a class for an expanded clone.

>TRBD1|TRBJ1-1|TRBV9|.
TGTGCCAGCAGCGCGAGGGGGCAGAACACTGAAGCTTTCTTT
CASSARGQNTEAFF
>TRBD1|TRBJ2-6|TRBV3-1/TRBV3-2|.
TGTGCCAGCAGCCACCCCACTACAGGGGCTGGGGCCAACGTCCTGACTTTC
CASSHPTTGAGANVLTF
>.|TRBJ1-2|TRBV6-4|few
TGTGCCACCACTGTGAGGCGTCGAGACTATGGCTACACCTTC
CATTVRRRDYGYTF
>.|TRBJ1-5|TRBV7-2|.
TGTGCCAGCAGCTTAGGCAGGGTAGCAGAGGCCCAGCATTTT
CASSLGRVAEAQHF
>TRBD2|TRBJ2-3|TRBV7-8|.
TGTGCCAGCAGCTCTCTAGCGGGGGAGAGCACAGATACGCAGTATTTT
CASSSLAGESTDTQYF
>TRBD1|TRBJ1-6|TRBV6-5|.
TGTGCCAGTACCGGGACAGGGGGTAATAATTCACCCCTCCACTTT
CASTGTGGNNSPLHF
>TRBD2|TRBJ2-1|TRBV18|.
TGTGCCAGCTCACCTCCAGCGGGGGGCCCCAATGAGCAGTTCTTC
CASSPPAGGPNEQFF
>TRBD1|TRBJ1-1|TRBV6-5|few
TGTGCCAGCAGTTACGGGGACAGGAATACTGAAGCTTTCTTT
CASSYGDRNTEAFF
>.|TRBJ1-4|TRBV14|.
TGTGCCAGCAGCCAAGGGCAGACTGTTTTGAGTAATGAAAAACTGTTTTTT
CASSQGQTVLSNEKLFF
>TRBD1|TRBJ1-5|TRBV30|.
TGTGCCTGTGGTGGACAGGGATATCAGCCCCAGCATTTT
CACGGQGYQPQHF
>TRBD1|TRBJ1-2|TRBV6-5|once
TGTGCCAGCGGACAGGGCCCCTATGGCTACACCTTC
CASGQGPYGYTF
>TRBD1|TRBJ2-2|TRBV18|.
TGTGCCAGCTCACCGGGACAGGGGAGCACCGGGGAGCTGTTTTTT
CASSPGQGSTGELFF
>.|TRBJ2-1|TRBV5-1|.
TGCGCCAGCAGCTGGTCAGGCCTTAGCTCCTACAATGAGCAGTTCTTC
CASSWSGLSSYNEQFF
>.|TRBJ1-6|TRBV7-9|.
TGTGCCAGCAGCTCCGCGAATTCACCCCTCCACTTT
CASSSANSPLHF
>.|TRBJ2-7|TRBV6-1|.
TGTGCCAGCAGTGAAGTTCGGGGAAAATACGAGCAGTACTTC
CASSEVRGKYEQYF
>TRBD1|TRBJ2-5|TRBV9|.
TGTGCCAGCAGCCCGGGACAGCACCAAGAGACCCAGTACTTC
CASSPGQHQETQYF
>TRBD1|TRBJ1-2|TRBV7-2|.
TGTGCCAGCAGCTTGGGACAGAACTATGGCTACACCTTC
CASSLGQNYGYTF
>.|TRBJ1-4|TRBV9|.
TGTGCCAGCAGCGTAGGGACAAGAACAACTAATGAAAAACTGTTTTTT
CASSVGTRTTNEKLFF
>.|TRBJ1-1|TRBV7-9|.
TGTGCCAGCAGCTTACGACTTGGTGGGACTGAAGCTTTCTTT
CASSLRLGGTEAFF
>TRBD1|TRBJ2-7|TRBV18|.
TGTGCCAGCTCACCCAGGACAGGGGAAGCCTACGAGCAGTACTTC
CASSPRTGEAYEQYF
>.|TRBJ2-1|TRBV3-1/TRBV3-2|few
TGTGCCAGCAGCTCGGCGGGTAGCTCCTACAATGAGCAGTTCTTC
CASSSAGSSYNEQFF
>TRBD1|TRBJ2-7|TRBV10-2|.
TGCGCCAGCAGTGAGTCCCTGGGGACAGGGGTACGCCACGAGCAGTACTTC
CASSESLGTGVRHEQYF
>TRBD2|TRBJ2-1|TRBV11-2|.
TGTGCCAGCAGCTGGACTAGCGGGGGCTATGAGCAGTTCTTC
CASSWTSGGYEQFF
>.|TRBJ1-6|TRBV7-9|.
TGTGCCAGCAGCTTAGGGCGGGTCTATAATTCACCCCTCCACTTT
CASSLGRVYNSPLHF
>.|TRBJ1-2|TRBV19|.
TGTGCCAGTAGTTTCCCGACAGAAACTTATGGCTACACCTTC
CASSFPTETYGYTF
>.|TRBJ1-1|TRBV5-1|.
TGCGCCAGCAGCTTGGTGGGAGAAAACACTGAAGCTTTCTTT
CASSLVGENTEAFF
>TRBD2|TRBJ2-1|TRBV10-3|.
TGTGCCACCTCGTCTCTAGCGGGCGGACTTGGGCAGTTCTTC
CATSSLAGGLGQFF
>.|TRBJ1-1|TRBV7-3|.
TGTGCCAGCAGCTCCGACATGAACACTGAAGCTTTCTTT
CASSSDMNTEAFF
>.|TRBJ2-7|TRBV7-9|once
TGTGCCAGCAGCTCGGACCCCCGAGGGGGCTCCTACGAGCAGTACTTC
CASSSDPRGGSYEQYF
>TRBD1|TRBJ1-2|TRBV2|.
TGTGCCAGCAGTGTACTGGGACAGCTCGATAACTATGGCTACACCTTC
CASSVLGQLDNYGYTF